The 27 T cell receptor beta chains below all came from one sample that was sequenced in a study of T cell responses to AZD1222 COVID-19 vaccine. The assay was immunoSEQ multiplex PCR, and TCRdb's table has in-frame clones only and misses some. The table has some 150,000 clones, roughly 92% seen once. Source: peripheral blood, taken on day 0 of AZD1222 vaccination. These receptors all stem from an adult in good health.

The rearrangement links TRBV12-3 or TRBV12-4 to TRBJ1-1, with D possibly TRBD1 on 5 matching bases. V lost 8 bases to trimming and J lost 8 bases, with 15 bases between them. The CDR3 covers 12 residues. The CDR3 nucleotides read TGTGCCAGCGGCCCGGGGGTCGGGGAAGCTTTCTTT. Translating gives CASGPGVGEAFF.

The rearrangement uses TRBV7-9 and TRBJ1-1; D uncertain. This CDR3 has 15 amino acids. In germline, CDR1 is SEHNR, CDR2 FQNEAQ (reference sequence). Trimming pared 10 bases from V and 3 bases from J, leaving 21 bases between. CDR3 DNA sequence: TGTGCCACCACAGCAGTGGCAGAAATCTACACTGAAGCTTTCTTT. Its protein product is CATTAVAEIYTEAFF.

The chain is built from TRBV19 and TRBJ2-1, with TRBD2 matching 12 bases. CDR1 and CDR2 from the germline V gene are LNHDA and SQIVND (reference sequence). This CDR3 contains 17 residues. V trimming: 5 bases; J trimming: 6 bases; junction bases outside the gene matches: 11. The CDR3 DNA reads as TGTGCCAGTAGTCCTAAACCCCGGACTAGCGGGATCAATGAGCAGTTCTTC. Translating it yields CASSPKPRTSGINEQFF.

The rearrangement joins TRBV19 to TRBJ2-6; D uncertain. The ends were cut back, 7 bases at V and 1 base at J, with 20 bases in the middle. Looked up from germline, CDR1 is LNHDA and CDR2 is SQIVND (reference sequence). This CDR3 spans 18 amino acids. The CDR3 spells CASTEVGRPLSGANVLTF. For the CDR3, the DNA is TGTGCCAGTACCGAGGTCGGCAGGCCACTTTCTGGGGCCAACGTCCTGACTTTC.

The chain has TRBV5-4 and TRBJ2-7; unclear D gene. From germline, CDR1 is SGHNT and CDR2 YYREEE (reference sequence). The V and J ends lost 3 bases and 6 bases respectively, with 10 bases between them. The CDR3 contains 12 residues. This chain's CDR3 is CASSSGQFEQYF. CDR3 nucleotides: TGTGCCAGCAGCTCGGGCCAGTTCGAGCAGTACTTC.

The V gene is TRBV11-3, the J gene TRBJ2-7; no firm D call. The CDR3 has 14 residues. Germline V gene sequence: CDR1 SGHNT, CDR2 YENEEA. The V end was cut by 5 bases, the J end by 0 bases, with 11 bases between. The CDR3 DNA reads as TGTGCCAGCAGCCCCGGCTGGGCCTCCTACGAGCAGTACTTC. Residues: CASSPGWASYEQYF. Looking up the rest from reference TRBV11-3 and TRBJ2-7 gives the full variable domain: EAGVVQSPRYKIIEKKQPVAFWCNPISGHNTLYWYLQNLGQGPELLIRYENEEAVDDSQLPKDRFSAERLKGVDSTLKIQPAELGDSAVYLCASSPGWASYEQYFGPGTRLTVT.

The chain uses TRBV5-6 and TRBJ2-1, with a weak D call TRBD1 (5 bases). Germline V gene data show CDR1 as SGHDT and CDR2 as YYEEEE. This CDR3 spans 16 amino acids. V lost 3 bases, J lost 9 bases, and 22 bases lay in between. CDR3 nucleotides: TGTGCCAGCAGCTCAAAACAGGATTTACGGAGTACTGAGCAGTTCTTC. Translation: CASSSKQDLRSTEQFF.

The CDR3 nucleotides are TGTGCCAGCAGTTACTCGGGTACCTCCTACGAGCAGTACTTC. This codes for CASSYSGTSYEQYF. This sequence joins TRBV6-5 and TRBJ2-7, with no clear D. With 0 bases removed from V and 0 bases from J, the gap between germline ends came to 6 bases. The germline V gene encodes CDR1 MNHEY and CDR2 SVGAGI. The CDR3 has 14 residues.

The rearrangement uses TRBV7-9 and TRBJ1-3, with D hard to call. The germline gives CDR1 SEHNR, CDR2 FQNEAQ (reference sequence). This CDR3 has 16 amino acids. Trimming took 4 bases from V and 0 from J, leaving 13 bases between them. The CDR3 sequence is CASSSLTSTSGNTIYF. CDR3 DNA sequence: TGTGCCAGCAGCTCCTTAACATCCACCTCTGGAAACACCATATATTTT.

This chain connects TRBV28 to TRBJ2-7; TRBD2 matches at 10 bases. V lost 5 bases and J lost 2; bases outside the gene matches: 9. Germline V gene sequence: CDR1 MDHEN, CDR2 SYDVKM. The CDR3 has 16 residues. The CDR3 nucleotides are TGTGCCAGCAGTCCCCCCTCTGGACTAGCGGCCTACGAGCAGTACTTC. Translated, it gives CASSPPSGLAAYEQYF.

This chain joins TRBV6-1 and TRBJ1-6; possibly TRBD1 for D (6 bases). Germline assignment: CDR1 MNHNS and CDR2 SASEGT. The germline V and J ends were trimmed by 0 bases and 14 bases, with 8 bases remaining between them. This CDR3 has 12 amino acids. For the CDR3, the DNA is TGTGCCAGCAGTGAAGCGGGGGGCACCCTCCACTTT. This translates into CASSEAGGTLHF.

The chain carries TRBV28 and TRBJ2-1, with 9 bases aligning to TRBD1. The CDR3 spans 15 residues. Germline CDR1 MDHEN, CDR2 SYDVKM. The junction had 3 bases not matched to a gene; V was cut back by 4 bases and J by 2 bases. DNA for the CDR3: TGTGCCAGCAGTTGGGGACAGGGCGCCTACAATGAGCAGTTCTTC. Its protein is CASSWGQGAYNEQFF.

V usage is TRBV12-3 or TRBV12-4 and J usage is TRBJ1-2; unclear D gene. This CDR3 comprises 13 residues. V lost 2 bases, J lost 7 bases, and 11 bases lay in between. The DNA for the CDR3 is TGTGCCAGCAGTTTACTTACGTTTCGTGGCTACACCTTC. This sequence encodes CASSLLTFRGYTF.

The gene calls are TRBV7-6 and TRBJ2-3; D is possibly TRBD1 or TRBD2 (5 bases each). The V gene's germline CDR1 is SGHVS and CDR2 FNYEAQ. The CDR3 totals 13 residues. V lost 4 bases, J lost 6 bases, and 11 bases lay in between. The CDR3 reads CASSSGTGDTQYF. In nucleotides, the CDR3 is TGTGCCAGCAGCTCAGGGACGGGGGATACGCAGTATTTT.

This rearrangement joins TRBV5-6 to TRBJ1-1; D is uncertain. The CDR3 runs to 15 residues. V gave up 0 bases and J gave up 1 base, with 10 bases separating them. Germline CDR1 SGHDT, CDR2 YYEEEE. The CDR3 sequence is CASSLVGLGNTEAFF. CDR3 DNA sequence: TGTGCCAGCAGCTTGGTGGGCTTGGGGAACACTGAAGCTTTCTTT.

This chain joins TRBV6-5 and TRBJ2-7; weak D call: TRBD1 (8 bases). V was clipped by 6 bases and J by 0 bases, with 15 bases between them. CDR3 size: 15 residues. CDR1 is MNHEY, CDR2 SVGAGI, per germline. CDR3 in amino acids: CASSSGTGSSYEQYF. CDR3 sequence (DNA): TGTGCCAGCAGCAGCGGGACAGGCAGCTCCTACGAGCAGTACTTC.

The chain joins TRBV7-2 to TRBJ1-5, with D hard to call. Trimming left V 3 bases short and J 0 bases short, with 6 bases between. The CDR3 loop spans 14 amino acids. CDR1 SGHTA and CDR2 FQGNSA come from the germline V gene. CDR3 DNA: TGTGCCAGCAGCTTTCGGGGTAGCAATCAGCCCCAGCATTTT. Translated, it gives CASSFRGSNQPQHF.

The CDR3 DNA reads TGTGCCAGCAGCTTGGAACTAGCGGTAGAGACCCAGTACTTC. Translation gives CASSLELAVETQYF. This sequence joins TRBV5-4 and TRBJ2-5; TRBD2 matches at 8 bases. V was pared by 0 bases and J by 4 bases, with 2 bases of the junction left unmatched. CDR3 length: 14 amino acids. Germline-derived CDR1 and CDR2 are SGHNT and YYREEE (reference sequence).

This chain links TRBV3-1 (or the pseudogene TRBV3-2) with TRBJ2-7; no clear D. This CDR3 is 13 amino acids long. Germline loops: CDR1 LGHDT, CDR2 YNNKEL (reference sequence). The ends were cut back, 4 bases at V and 6 bases at J, with 13 bases in the middle. The CDR3 sequence is CASSPQVTAEQYF. As DNA, the CDR3 is TGTGCCAGCAGCCCCCAGGTAACGGCCGAGCAGTACTTC.

This clone has more than one count but fewer than ten. The chain is built from TRBV7-9 and TRBJ1-5, with 7 bases matching TRBD1. The CDR3 totals 15 residues. Looked up from germline, CDR1 is SEHNR and CDR2 is FQNEAQ (reference sequence). V shed 5 bases and J 7 bases; nucleotides not matched to a gene: 11. CDR3: CASSTTGRWDQPQHF. For the CDR3, the DNA is TGTGCCAGCAGCACGACAGGGCGATGGGACCAGCCCCAGCATTTT.

The chain combines TRBV19 with TRBJ1-5, with D possibly TRBD1 on 5 matching bases. Trimming pared 6 bases from V and 3 bases from J, leaving 15 bases between. Germline CDR1 reads LNHDA; CDR2 reads SQIVND (reference sequence). This CDR3 contains 15 residues. CDR3 sequence: CASSTSGEDNQPQHF. As DNA, the CDR3 is TGTGCCAGTAGCACCTCGGGGGAGGACAATCAGCCCCAGCATTTT.

The gene calls are TRBV5-1 and TRBJ2-1, with a weak D call TRBD1 (5 bases). Deletions cut 1 base from V and 10 bases from J, with 6 bases between. Germline V lookup: CDR1 SGHRS, CDR2 YFSETQ. The CDR3 totals 11 residues. The CDR3 DNA reads TGCGCCAGCAGCTTGTCAGGGGAGCAGTTCTTC. This translates into CASSLSGEQFF.

CDR3 sequence: CASSPSLAGVETQYF. DNA for the CDR3: TGTGCCAGCTCACCGAGTCTAGCGGGAGTAGAGACCCAGTACTTC. The chain has TRBV18 and TRBJ2-5, with TRBD2 matching over 10 bases. V lost 3 bases to trimming and J lost 4 bases; unmatched junction nucleotides: 5. Per the germline V gene, CDR1 is KGHSH and CDR2 is LQKENI. The CDR3 consists of 15 residues. Based on the CDR3 plus reference TRBV18 and TRBJ2-5, the full variable domain is NAGVMQNPRHLVRRRGQEARLRCSPMKGHSHVYWYRQLPEEGLKFMVYLQKENIIDESGMPKERFSAEFPKEGPSILRIQQVVRGDSAAYFCASSPSLAGVETQYFGPGTRLLVL.

The V and J genes are TRBV12-5 and TRBJ2-1; a weak D match, TRBD2 (5 bases). The V end was cut by 9 bases, the J end by 3 bases, with 12 bases between. The CDR3 runs 13 residues. CDR1 is LGHNT and CDR2 is FRNRAP in the germline V gene. The CDR3 protein is CASQPRGYNEQFF. The DNA for the CDR3 is TGTGCTAGCCAACCACGGGGCTACAATGAGCAGTTCTTC. The full variable domain, in which reference TRBV12-5 and TRBJ2-1 provide the parts outside the CDR3, is DARVTQTPRHKVTEMGQEVTMRCQPILGHNTVFWYRQTMMQGLELLAYFRNRAPLDDSGMPKDRFSAEMPDATLATLKIQPSEPRDSAVYFCASQPRGYNEQFFGPGTRLTVL.

This clone was seen a single time. The gene calls are TRBV21-1 and TRBJ2-5; TRBD2 is the table's D call and was not checked against the DNA. TRBV21-1 is assigned pseudogene status. The CDR3 has 18 residues. CDR3 nucleotide sequence: TGTGCCAGCAGCAAAGAACAGGTGTCGGAGGGGCGAGGGGAGACCCAGTACTTC. Translated: CASSKEQVSEGRGETQYF.

The chain is built from TRBV5-1 and TRBJ1-4, with 7 bases aligning to TRBD1. CDR1 SGHRS and CDR2 YFSETQ come from the germline V gene. CDR3 size: 15 residues. After removal of 5 bases from V and 0 bases from J, the junction contained 4 bases not matched to a gene. Here the CDR3 reads CASSLQGPTNEKLFF. As DNA, the CDR3 is TGCGCCAGCAGTCTACAGGGGCCAACTAATGAAAAACTGTTTTTT.

The V gene is TRBV27, the J gene TRBJ2-7; 9 positions agree with TRBD1. Losses at the gene ends were 0 bases for V and 5 bases for J; bases not matched to a gene: 14. The V gene's germline CDR1 is MNHEY and CDR2 SMNVEV (reference sequence). This CDR3 region has 18 residues. The CDR3 reads CASSLSSGTGNLGHEQYF. The CDR3 nucleotides are TGTGCCAGCAGTTTATCTTCCGGGACAGGGAATTTGGGGCACGAGCAGTACTTC.